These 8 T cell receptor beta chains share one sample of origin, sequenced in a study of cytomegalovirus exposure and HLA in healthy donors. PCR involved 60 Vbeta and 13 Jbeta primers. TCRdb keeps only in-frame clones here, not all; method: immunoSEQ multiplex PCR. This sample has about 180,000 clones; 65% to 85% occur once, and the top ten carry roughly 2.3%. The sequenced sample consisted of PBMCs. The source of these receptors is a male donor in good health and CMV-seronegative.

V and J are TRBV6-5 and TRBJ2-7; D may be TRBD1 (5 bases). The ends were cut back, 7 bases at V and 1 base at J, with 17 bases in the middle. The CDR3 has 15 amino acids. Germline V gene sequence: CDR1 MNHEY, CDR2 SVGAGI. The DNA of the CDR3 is TGTGCCAGCAAGGGCAGGGCCGCTCGTTCCTACGAGCAGTACTTC. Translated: CASKGRAARSYEQYF.

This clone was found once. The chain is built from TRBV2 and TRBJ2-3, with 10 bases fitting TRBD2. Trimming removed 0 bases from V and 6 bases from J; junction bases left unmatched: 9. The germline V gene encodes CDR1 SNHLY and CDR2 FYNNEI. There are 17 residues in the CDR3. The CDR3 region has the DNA TGTGCCAGCAGTGAAGCGCGGAGCGGGGGGGCCGGGGATACGCAGTATTTT. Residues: CASSEARSGGAGDTQYF. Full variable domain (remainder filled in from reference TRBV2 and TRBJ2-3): EPEVTQTPSHQVTQMGQEVILRCVPISNHLYFYWYRQILGQKVEFLVSFYNNEISEKSEIFDDQFSVERPDGSNFTLKIRSTKLEDSAMYFCASSEARSGGAGDTQYFGPGTRLTVL.

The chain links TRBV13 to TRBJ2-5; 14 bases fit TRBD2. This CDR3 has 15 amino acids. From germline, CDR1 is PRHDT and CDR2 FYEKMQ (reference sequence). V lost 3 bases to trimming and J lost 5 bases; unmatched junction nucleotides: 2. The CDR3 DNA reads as TGTGCCAGCAGCTTGACTAGCGGGAGGGTTGAGACCCAGTACTTC. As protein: CASSLTSGRVETQYF.

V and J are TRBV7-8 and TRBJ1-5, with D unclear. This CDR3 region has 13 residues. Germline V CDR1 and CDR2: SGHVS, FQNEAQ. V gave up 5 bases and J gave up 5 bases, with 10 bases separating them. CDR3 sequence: CASSRTRYQPQHF. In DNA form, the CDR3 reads TGTGCCAGCAGCCGAACCAGGTATCAGCCCCAGCATTTT.

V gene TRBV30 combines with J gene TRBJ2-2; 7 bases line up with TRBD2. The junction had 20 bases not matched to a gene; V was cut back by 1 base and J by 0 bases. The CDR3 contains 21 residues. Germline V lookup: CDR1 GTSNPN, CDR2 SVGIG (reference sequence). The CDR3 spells CAWSALPGKRGLTPNTGELFF. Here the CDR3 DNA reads TGTGCCTGGAGTGCCCTCCCCGGTAAGCGGGGCCTTACTCCGAACACCGGGGAGCTGTTTTTT.

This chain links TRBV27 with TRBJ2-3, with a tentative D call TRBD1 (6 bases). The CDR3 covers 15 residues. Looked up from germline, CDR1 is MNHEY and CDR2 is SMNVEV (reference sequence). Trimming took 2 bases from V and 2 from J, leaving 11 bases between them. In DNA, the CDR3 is TGTGCCAGCAGTTTACCCGGACAGCACACAGATACGCAGTATTTT. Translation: CASSLPGQHTDTQYF.

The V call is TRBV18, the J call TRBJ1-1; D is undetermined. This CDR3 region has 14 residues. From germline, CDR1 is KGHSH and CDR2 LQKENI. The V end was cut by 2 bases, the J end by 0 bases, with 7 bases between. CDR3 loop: CASSPGAVNTEAFF. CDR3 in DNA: TGTGCCAGCTCACCAGGTGCAGTGAACACTGAAGCTTTCTTT.

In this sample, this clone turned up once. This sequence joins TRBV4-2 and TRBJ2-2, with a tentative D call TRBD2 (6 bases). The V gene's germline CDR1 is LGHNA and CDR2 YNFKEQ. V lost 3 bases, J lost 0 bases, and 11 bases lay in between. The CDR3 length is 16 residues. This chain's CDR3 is CASSHAGTANTGELFF. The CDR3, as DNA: TGTGCCAGCAGCCATGCCGGGACTGCGAACACCGGGGAGCTGTTTTTT.